Listed below are T cell receptor beta chains from one sample, sequenced in a study of identifying expanded T cells in peripheral blood. Some clones are missing from TCRdb's copy, which holds only in-frame ones; the method was immunoSEQ multiplex PCR. The repertoire consists of approximately 85,000 clones, with 70% to 90% occurring once and the leading ten covering around 20%. Sequencing was carried out using blood. Receptor source: a person aged 18 to 70 in good health. Both conserved end residues are part of each CDR3. Fields, in order: D gene, J gene, V gene, clone size, CDR3 DNA, CDR3 protein. The D gene is left open where the match is weak. Not every row has a clone size; where given, it reads once, few, many or a size class.

d_gene: TRBD1; j_gene: TRBJ1-6; v_gene: TRBV19; abundance: NA; CDR3nt: TGTGCCAGTAGTATCCAACAGGGGTCACCCCTCCACTTT; CDR3aa: CASSIQQGSPLHF
d_gene: TRBD1; j_gene: TRBJ2-7; v_gene: TRBV27; abundance: NA; CDR3nt: TGTGCCAGCAGTTTATCGACTGCCCAGGGGGCTTACGAGCAGTACTTC; CDR3aa: CASSLSTAQGAYEQYF
d_gene: NA; j_gene: TRBJ2-1; v_gene: TRBV28; abundance: NA; CDR3nt: TGTGCCAGCAGTTTGTCTCCCATCATGATAGCCGAGCAGTTCTTC; CDR3aa: CASSLSPIMIAEQFF
d_gene: TRBD1; j_gene: TRBJ1-2; v_gene: TRBV6-5; abundance: NA; CDR3nt: TGTGCCAGCAGTTCCCCAAGGACAGGAGCAAACTATGGCTACACCTTC; CDR3aa: CASSSPRTGANYGYTF
d_gene: TRBD2; j_gene: TRBJ2-4; v_gene: TRBV6-5; abundance: NA; CDR3nt: TGTGCCAGCAGCAAGCGACTAGCGGGGGAGCCCCAGTACTTC; CDR3aa: CASSKRLAGEPQYF
d_gene: NA; j_gene: TRBJ1-1; v_gene: TRBV27; abundance: NA; CDR3nt: TGTGCCAGCAGGACGAATCGGGGTGAAGCTTTCTTT; CDR3aa: CASRTNRGEAFF
d_gene: NA; j_gene: TRBJ1-1; v_gene: TRBV30; abundance: NA; CDR3nt: TGTGCCTGGATCGCGGTCTCTTTTGCTTTCTTT; CDR3aa: CAWIAVSFAFF
d_gene: NA; j_gene: TRBJ1-6; v_gene: TRBV7-9; abundance: few; CDR3nt: TGTGCCAGCAGCCCCGGACAAAACAATTCACCCCTCCACTTT; CDR3aa: CASSPGQNNSPLHF
d_gene: TRBD1; j_gene: TRBJ1-3; v_gene: TRBV6-5; abundance: NA; CDR3nt: TGTGCCAGCAGTTACGACAGGGCTGGAAACACCATATATTTT; CDR3aa: CASSYDRAGNTIYF
d_gene: NA; j_gene: TRBJ2-3; v_gene: TRBV2; abundance: NA; CDR3nt: TGTGCCAGCAGTGTTCTCACAGATACGCAGTATTTT; CDR3aa: CASSVLTDTQYF
d_gene: NA; j_gene: TRBJ2-2; v_gene: TRBV2; abundance: once; CDR3nt: TGTGCCAGCAGGACACAGGGCAGCACCGGGGAGCTGTTTTTT; CDR3aa: CASRTQGSTGELFF
d_gene: NA; j_gene: TRBJ1-2; v_gene: TRBV11-3; abundance: NA; CDR3nt: TGTGCCAGCAGCTTAGAGAAGGAGGCCCGCCCTAACTATGGCTACACCTTC; CDR3aa: CASSLEKEARPNYGYTF
d_gene: NA; j_gene: TRBJ1-6; v_gene: TRBV30; abundance: NA; CDR3nt: TGTGCCTGGGGTATAACAACGTATAATTCACCCCTCCACTTT; CDR3aa: CAWGITTYNSPLHF
d_gene: TRBD1; j_gene: TRBJ1-2; v_gene: TRBV5-1; abundance: NA; CDR3nt: TGCGCCAGCAGCACCGACAGGGGAGCTAACTATGGCTACACCTTC; CDR3aa: CASSTDRGANYGYTF
d_gene: NA; j_gene: TRBJ2-4; v_gene: TRBV7-6; abundance: NA; CDR3nt: TGTGCCAGCAGCTCCGCCGGGGCGGACATTCAGTACTTC; CDR3aa: CASSSAGADIQYF
d_gene: NA; j_gene: TRBJ2-7; v_gene: TRBV2; abundance: few; CDR3nt: TGTGCCAGCAATGGGGATGAGCAGTACTTC; CDR3aa: CASNGDEQYF
d_gene: NA; j_gene: TRBJ1-2; v_gene: TRBV28; abundance: NA; CDR3nt: TGTGCCAGCACCAGGTGGGGTGGAGGCTACACCTTC; CDR3aa: CASTRWGGGYTF
d_gene: NA; j_gene: TRBJ2-3; v_gene: TRBV11-2; abundance: few; CDR3nt: TGTGCCAGCAGCGCGACTACTACGCAGTATTTT; CDR3aa: CASSATTTQYF
d_gene: NA; j_gene: TRBJ1-3; v_gene: TRBV10-1; abundance: few; CDR3nt: TGCGCCAGCAGTGAGAATGGGGGAAACACCATATATTTT; CDR3aa: CASSENGGNTIYF
d_gene: TRBD2; j_gene: TRBJ2-6; v_gene: TRBV19; abundance: NA; CDR3nt: TGTGCCAGTAGTATAGGACTAGCGGGGGCCCCTGGGGCCAACGTCCTGACTTTC; CDR3aa: CASSIGLAGAPGANVLTF
d_gene: NA; j_gene: TRBJ1-2; v_gene: TRBV7-9; abundance: NA; CDR3nt: TGTGCCAGCAGCCCCGGAGAGCTTGCAGGCTACACCTTC; CDR3aa: CASSPGELAGYTF
d_gene: TRBD1; j_gene: TRBJ2-7; v_gene: TRBV28; abundance: NA; CDR3nt: TGTGCCAGCAGGTCTCCGGGACAGATCTACGAGCAGTACTTC; CDR3aa: CASRSPGQIYEQYF
d_gene: TRBD1; j_gene: TRBJ2-7; v_gene: TRBV30; abundance: NA; CDR3nt: TGTGCCTGGAGTGCCGGGACAGGGGGGCCCTACGAGCAGTACTTC; CDR3aa: CAWSAGTGGPYEQYF
d_gene: NA; j_gene: TRBJ1-6; v_gene: TRBV5-6; abundance: NA; CDR3nt: TGTGCCAGCAGCTTGGTAGGGGCAGGGAATTCACCCCTCCACTTT; CDR3aa: CASSLVGAGNSPLHF
d_gene: TRBD2; j_gene: TRBJ2-3; v_gene: TRBV11-2; abundance: NA; CDR3nt: TGTGCCAGCAGCTTAGCGGAGCTAGCGGGCACAGATACGCAGTATTTT; CDR3aa: CASSLAELAGTDTQYF
d_gene: NA; j_gene: TRBJ1-2; v_gene: TRBV7-2; abundance: once; CDR3nt: TGTGCCAGCAGCTTACTCCCCCCCGGGCGGGGGGGCAGGCGGAATGGCTACACCTTC; CDR3aa: CASSLLPPGRGGRRNGYTF
d_gene: TRBD1; j_gene: TRBJ2-4; v_gene: TRBV28; abundance: NA; CDR3nt: TGTGCCAGCAGAACCGGGACAGGGGCCGGAAACATTCAGTACTTC; CDR3aa: CASRTGTGAGNIQYF
d_gene: TRBD2; j_gene: TRBJ2-4; v_gene: TRBV30; abundance: NA; CDR3nt: TGTGCCTGGAGTGGGGCCCTAGAGACAGCGGGGGGGCCGCCAAACATTCAGTACTTC; CDR3aa: CAWSGALETAGGPPNIQYF
d_gene: NA; j_gene: TRBJ1-2; v_gene: TRBV29-1; abundance: NA; CDR3nt: TGCAGCGCTACGGGCCTTAAAAGCGGCTATGGCTACACCTTC; CDR3aa: CSATGLKSGYGYTF
d_gene: TRBD1; j_gene: TRBJ1-2; v_gene: TRBV4-3; abundance: NA; CDR3nt: TGCGCCAGCAGCCACATAACCGGGACAGCTAACTATGGCTACACCTTC; CDR3aa: CASSHITGTANYGYTF
d_gene: NA; j_gene: TRBJ1-2; v_gene: TRBV7-2; abundance: once; CDR3nt: TGTGCCAGCAGCTTAGCCAGGGCCCATGGCTACACCTTC; CDR3aa: CASSLARAHGYTF
d_gene: NA; j_gene: TRBJ1-5; v_gene: TRBV6-1; abundance: NA; CDR3nt: TGTGCCAGCAGTGAAGCTCATTATGTGGGGTCGCCCCAGCATTTT; CDR3aa: CASSEAHYVGSPQHF
d_gene: TRBD2; j_gene: TRBJ2-3; v_gene: TRBV6-5; abundance: NA; CDR3nt: TGTGCCAGCAGTTACTCTGTGGGGGGGGGCACAGATACGCAGTATTTT; CDR3aa: CASSYSVGGGTDTQYF
d_gene: NA; j_gene: TRBJ2-4; v_gene: TRBV7-2; abundance: NA; CDR3nt: TGTGCCAGCAGCTTAGGGTTAGCCAAAAACATTCAGTACTTC; CDR3aa: CASSLGLAKNIQYF
d_gene: NA; j_gene: TRBJ1-3; v_gene: TRBV7-2; abundance: NA; CDR3nt: TGTGCCAGCAGCTTGTGGACAATGTCTGGAAACACCATATATTTT; CDR3aa: CASSLWTMSGNTIYF
d_gene: NA; j_gene: TRBJ1-4; v_gene: TRBV4-2; abundance: NA; CDR3nt: TGTGCCAGCAGCCAATTAGGTGAAAAACTGTTTTTT; CDR3aa: CASSQLGEKLFF
d_gene: TRBD1; j_gene: TRBJ2-7; v_gene: TRBV5-1; abundance: NA; CDR3nt: TGCGCCAGCAGCAACACAGGGGCGGCCTACGAGCAGTACTTC; CDR3aa: CASSNTGAAYEQYF
d_gene: NA; j_gene: TRBJ1-1; v_gene: TRBV5-1; abundance: NA; CDR3nt: TGCGCCAGCAGCTTGCAGACCATGAACACTGAAGCTTTCTTT; CDR3aa: CASSLQTMNTEAFF
d_gene: NA; j_gene: TRBJ1-6; v_gene: TRBV5-6; abundance: few; CDR3nt: TGTGCCAGCAGCTTGTGGCGGGTTGGGGATTCACCCCTCCACTTT; CDR3aa: CASSLWRVGDSPLHF
d_gene: NA; j_gene: TRBJ1-1; v_gene: TRBV6-5; abundance: NA; CDR3nt: TGTGCCAGCATGGATGGCGGCACTGAAGCTTTCTTT; CDR3aa: CASMDGGTEAFF
d_gene: TRBD2; j_gene: TRBJ2-5; v_gene: TRBV7-9; abundance: NA; CDR3nt: TGTGCCAGCAGCTCGGGACTAGCGGGAGGAGAGACCCAGTACTTC; CDR3aa: CASSSGLAGGETQYF
d_gene: NA; j_gene: TRBJ1-3; v_gene: TRBV4-3; abundance: NA; CDR3nt: TGCGCCAGCAGCCAAGATCGAGGAGGCACTGGAAACACCATATATTTT; CDR3aa: CASSQDRGGTGNTIYF
d_gene: NA; j_gene: TRBJ1-5; v_gene: TRBV11-2; abundance: NA; CDR3nt: TGTGCCAGCAGCGCTAGCGGAGAAGCCCAGCATTTT; CDR3aa: CASSASGEAQHF
d_gene: NA; j_gene: TRBJ2-1; v_gene: TRBV29-1; abundance: NA; CDR3nt: TGCAGCGTCAAGAATGCGGATGAGCAGTTCTTC; CDR3aa: CSVKNADEQFF
d_gene: TRBD1; j_gene: TRBJ2-3; v_gene: TRBV29-1; abundance: NA; CDR3nt: TGCAGCGCCAGGGGGCTAGCTACAGATACGCAGTATTTT; CDR3aa: CSARGLATDTQYF
d_gene: TRBD2; j_gene: TRBJ2-3; v_gene: TRBV7-8; abundance: NA; CDR3nt: TGTGCCAGCAGCCAGGAGCTAGCGGACACAGATACGCAGTATTTT; CDR3aa: CASSQELADTDTQYF
d_gene: NA; j_gene: TRBJ2-3; v_gene: TRBV15; abundance: NA; CDR3nt: TGTGCCACCAGCAGAGAAGTACTTACGAGCACAGATACGCAGTATTTT; CDR3aa: CATSREVLTSTDTQYF
d_gene: TRBD1; j_gene: TRBJ2-7; v_gene: TRBV4-3; abundance: once; CDR3nt: TGCGCCAGCAGCCAAGGATTAGGGACAGGGGGGAAGGAAGAGCAGTACTTC; CDR3aa: CASSQGLGTGGKEEQYF
d_gene: NA; j_gene: TRBJ2-6; v_gene: TRBV7-2; abundance: once; CDR3nt: TGTGCCAGCAGCTTACACCCCTCTGGGGCCAACGTCCTGACTTTC; CDR3aa: CASSLHPSGANVLTF
d_gene: NA; j_gene: TRBJ2-7; v_gene: TRBV27; abundance: once; CDR3nt: TGTGCCAGCACGAGGCTTCCGAGCATCCACGAGCAGTACTTC; CDR3aa: CASTRLPSIHEQYF
d_gene: NA; j_gene: TRBJ1-1; v_gene: TRBV5-6; abundance: NA; CDR3nt: TGTGCCTGCGGGGACGGGAACACTGAAGCTTTCTTT; CDR3aa: CACGDGNTEAFF
d_gene: NA; j_gene: TRBJ2-3; v_gene: TRBV29-1; abundance: NA; CDR3nt: TGCAGCGTTGAAGAGCCAGCGACGCAGTATTTT; CDR3aa: CSVEEPATQYF
d_gene: TRBD2; j_gene: TRBJ2-3; v_gene: TRBV7-2; abundance: NA; CDR3nt: TGTGCCAGCAGCCTAGCGGGGGGTAGGGCAGATACGCAGTATTTT; CDR3aa: CASSLAGGRADTQYF
d_gene: NA; j_gene: TRBJ2-7; v_gene: TRBV9; abundance: NA; CDR3nt: TGTGCCAGCAGCGTAGGGGCAGGGACGGAGGAGCAGTACTTC; CDR3aa: CASSVGAGTEEQYF
d_gene: TRBD1; j_gene: TRBJ1-2; v_gene: TRBV5-8; abundance: NA; CDR3nt: TGTGCCAGCAGCCTCGGGAGACAGGGGGCACCTGGCTACACCTTC; CDR3aa: CASSLGRQGAPGYTF
d_gene: TRBD2; j_gene: TRBJ2-1; v_gene: TRBV19; abundance: NA; CDR3nt: TGTGCCAGTAGTACCCCGGGCGGGACTAGCGGAACCTTGGAGCAGTTCTTC; CDR3aa: CASSTPGGTSGTLEQFF
d_gene: NA; j_gene: TRBJ1-1; v_gene: TRBV6-1; abundance: NA; CDR3nt: TGTGCCAGCAGTGAAGAGGTACAGACGGCTTTCTTT; CDR3aa: CASSEEVQTAFF
d_gene: NA; j_gene: TRBJ2-6; v_gene: TRBV11-3; abundance: NA; CDR3nt: TGTGCCAGCAGCCCGGTGCGATCTCGACAAAGCCGGGCCAACGTCCTGACTTTC; CDR3aa: CASSPVRSRQSRANVLTF